Reported below is one TCR beta chain. Antigen specificity is unknown. This entry comes from a study of T cell responses to AZD1222 COVID-19 vaccine. General study findings and limits: Seropositive at baseline were only 5 or 6 AZD1222 recipients.

The data were produced by immunoSEQ multiplex PCR, yet TCRdb's version contains in-frame clones alone and is incomplete. The data show roughly 180,000 clones, with around 92% seen just once and 1% to 1.5% held by the top ten. V lost 5 bases and J lost 2; bases outside the gene matches: 6. CDR1 and CDR2 (germline): SGHNT, YYREEE (reference sequence). CDR3 length equals 15 residues. Sequencing used peripheral blood, obtained 28 days after the second AZD1222 dose. The rearrangement joins TRBV5-4 to TRBJ2-3; TRBD2 aligns across 9 bases. The TCR sequence derives from an adult who received the AZD1222 COVID-19 vaccine. The CDR3 reads CASSTGGGATDTQYF. The DNA of the CDR3 is TGTGCCAGCAGTACGGGCGGGGGGGCCACAGATACGCAGTATTTT. Variable domain in full (rest from reference TRBV5-4 and TRBJ2-3): ETGVTQSPTHLIKTRGQQVTLRCSSQSGHNTVSWYQQALGQGPQFIFQYYREEENGRGNFPPRFSGLQFPNYSSELNVNALELDDSALYLCASSTGGGATDTQYFGPGTRLTVL.